This T cell receptor beta chain is drawn from a study of T cells in Graves' hyperthyroidism and ophthalmopathy (dated by TCRdb to between 2018 and 2020). Looking at the study overall: Peripheral blood samples were taken at initial diagnosis, before any treatment was given. The 90 to 100 discovery patients were randomly divided into training and test sets at a 7:3 ratio. The paper reports TCR Vbeta CDR3 sequencing of roughly 140 peripheral blood samples: over 40 ophthalmopathy, fewer than 80 hyperthyroidism and 17 progressor patients. Whether ophthalmopathy could be predicted prospectively was tested in an independent validation cohort made up of under 20 hyperthyroidism patients plus 17 patients who later progressed to ophthalmopathy. In several Graves' hyperthyroidism patients, the study also compared T-cell repertoires from thyroid tissue with T-cell repertoires from blood. Following sampling, methimazole starting at 30 mg daily was given to hyperthyroidism patients, and high-dose intravenous methylprednisolone was given to ophthalmopathy patients. To identify distinguishing TCR V-J signatures, a discovery cohort of around 98 patients was used, comprising approximately 40 with Graves' ophthalmopathy and 57 with stable Graves' hyperthyroidism.

Points the paper makes about the study in general: A model built on a 13 V-J signature distinguished ophthalmopathy from stable hyperthyroidism, reaching around 88% sensitivity and 81% to 83% specificity in cross-validation and 80%/75% in testing. Most expanded thyroid clonotypes (frequency above 0.001) were also detected in blood, a finding suggesting that blood repertoires may reflect thyroid immune responses. Sample size was not statistically predetermined, and blinding of investigators to group allocation was not performed. During validation, the model predicted progression to ophthalmopathy a median of about 5.9 months ahead of onset, with 70.59% sensitivity and more than 72% specificity.

The CDR3 has 16 amino acids, counting the end cysteine and phenylalanine. Only CDR3 DNA is held: 48 bases, read in frame from base 1. A distance of 11 bases separates the germline ends of V and J, which lose 1 base and 1 base respectively. Via the germline V gene, CDR1 is MGHRA and CDR2 YSYEKL. Graves' hyperthyroidism was defined as stable when no progression to ophthalmopathy occurred over 18 months of follow-up. Hyperthyroidism patients were aged 18 to 65 years and newly diagnosed, with disease duration of less than 2 months. The study excluded patients with uncontrolled infections, other autoimmune diseases, pregnancy or lactation. Diagnoses were established on the basis of clinical symptoms, serum thyroxine and TRAb, thyroid ultrasound, and orbital computed tomography. PBMCs were separated from 10 ml of fresh peripheral blood using Ficoll-Paque density gradient centrifugation. Total RNA was extracted with Trizol reagent, and quality was checked on an Agilent 2100 Bioanalyzer.

Details on this clonotype: Its antigen specificity is not known. There are no base qualities to consult, and no much larger clone falls within one base.

Amplification of TCR beta CDR3 regions was carried out from RNA transcripts. The TCR CDR3 was subjected to a first round of RT-PCR using the HTBI primer set and the Qiagen OneStep RT-PCR kit. The libraries were constructed in a second round of multiplex PCR and then size-selected and purified. Sequencing of the libraries was done on an Illumina HiSeq2000 using paired-end 100 bp reads. On the authors' methods: SOAPnuke was used to process the raw data, removing reads that contained adapters or uncalled bases, had a mean Phred below 15, or lacked an exact match to the constant primer or identifier. High-quality paired reads were merged with COPE v1.2.5, and unique nucleotide sequences were defined as clonotypes. MiTCR v1.1 was used to align clonotypes to the IMGT TRBV, TRBD and TRBJ reference segments. Only V-J combinations with frequency above 0.0001, covering 99.2% of repertoires, were analysed. The TCS score was defined as F50 (clonal expansion) divided by E x V (chaos), with BLOSUM62-based TCRdist calculated between CDR3 peptides within each V-J. Welch's t-statistics and random forest reduced around 520 V-J features to 13, which were used in a naive Bayes classifier (R e1071). Thyroid-blood repertoire similarity was quantified with the Morisita-Horn index. The public sequencing data were trimmed at Q25 with fastp and processed into clonotypes with MiXCR by TCRdb, which kept only in-frame beta chains. Every distinct CDR3 protein forms one entry, paired with its most common genes and DNA. V and J calls and clone size were set by TCRdb, not the authors. In this sample the table shows roughly 710,000 distinct CDR3 sequences, under 45% of which occur a single time. The ten biggest clones cover less than 35% of the sample.

This sequence was found in a woman between 35 and 50 years old with Graves' hyperthyroidism. The source material was blood. The chain couples TRBV4-1 to TRBJ1-5, with the identity of the D gene unclear. Read as DNA, the sequence is TGCGCCAGCAGCCAAGGATCGGGGTACAGCAATCAGCCCCAGCATTTT. This yields the protein CASSQGSGYSNQPQHF.